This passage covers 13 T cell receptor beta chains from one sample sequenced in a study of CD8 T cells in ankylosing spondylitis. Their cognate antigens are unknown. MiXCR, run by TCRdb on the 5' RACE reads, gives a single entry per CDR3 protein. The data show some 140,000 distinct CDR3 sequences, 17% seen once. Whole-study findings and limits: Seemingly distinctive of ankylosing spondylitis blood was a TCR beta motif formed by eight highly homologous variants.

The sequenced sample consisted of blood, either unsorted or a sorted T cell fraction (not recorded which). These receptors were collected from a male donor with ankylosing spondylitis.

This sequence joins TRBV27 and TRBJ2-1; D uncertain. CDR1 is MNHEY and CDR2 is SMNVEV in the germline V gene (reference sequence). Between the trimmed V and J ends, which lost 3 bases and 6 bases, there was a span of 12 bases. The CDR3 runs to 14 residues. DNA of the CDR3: TGTGCCAGCAGTTTCGGACCCTCCGGCAATGAGCAGTTCTTC. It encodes CASSFGPSGNEQFF.

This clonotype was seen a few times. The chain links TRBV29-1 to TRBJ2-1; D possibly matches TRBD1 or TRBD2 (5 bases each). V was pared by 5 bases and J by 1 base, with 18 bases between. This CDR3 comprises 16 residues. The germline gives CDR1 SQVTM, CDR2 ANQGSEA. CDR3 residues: CSVTGTLKVSYNEQFF. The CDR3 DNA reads TGCAGCGTTACCGGGACCCTTAAGGTGTCCTACAATGAGCAGTTCTTC.

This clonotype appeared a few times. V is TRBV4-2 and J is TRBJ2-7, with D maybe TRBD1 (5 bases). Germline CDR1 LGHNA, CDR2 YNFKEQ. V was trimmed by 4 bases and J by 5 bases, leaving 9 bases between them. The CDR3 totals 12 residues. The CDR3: CASSPTVHEQYF. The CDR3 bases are TGTGCCAGCAGCCCGACAGTCCACGAGCAGTACTTC.

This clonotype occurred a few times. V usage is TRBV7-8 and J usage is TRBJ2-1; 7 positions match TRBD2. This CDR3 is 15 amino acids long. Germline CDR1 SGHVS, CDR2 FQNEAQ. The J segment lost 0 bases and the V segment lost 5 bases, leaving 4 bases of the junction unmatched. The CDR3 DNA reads TGTGCCAGCAGCCCCGGGAGGCCCTCCTACAATGAGCAGTTCTTC. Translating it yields CASSPGRPSYNEQFF.

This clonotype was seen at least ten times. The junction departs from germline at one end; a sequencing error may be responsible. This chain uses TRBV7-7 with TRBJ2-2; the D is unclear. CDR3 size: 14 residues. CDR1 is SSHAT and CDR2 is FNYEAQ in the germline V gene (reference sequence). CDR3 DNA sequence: TGTGCTAGCAGCCATGACGTTAACACCGGGGAGCTGTTTTTT. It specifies CASSHDVNTGELFF.

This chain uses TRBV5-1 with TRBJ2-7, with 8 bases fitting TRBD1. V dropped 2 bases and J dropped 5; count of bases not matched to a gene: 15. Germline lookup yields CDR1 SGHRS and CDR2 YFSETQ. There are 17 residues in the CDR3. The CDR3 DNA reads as TGCGCCAGCAGCTTTATCCCCCTGGACAGGGCCCGAGACGAGCAGTACTTC. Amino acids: CASSFIPLDRARDEQYF.

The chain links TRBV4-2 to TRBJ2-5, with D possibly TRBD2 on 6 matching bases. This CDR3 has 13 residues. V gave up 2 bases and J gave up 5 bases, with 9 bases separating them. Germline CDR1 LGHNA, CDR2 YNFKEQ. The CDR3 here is CASSQHGGETQYF. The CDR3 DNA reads TGTGCCAGCAGCCAACACGGGGGTGAGACCCAGTACTTC.

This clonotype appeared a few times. The CDR3 spells CSAPPRGFSVYNEQFF. CDR3 sequence (DNA): TGCAGTGCTCCCCCACGGGGATTTTCTGTCTACAATGAGCAGTTCTTC. This chain connects TRBV20-1 to TRBJ2-1; perhaps TRBD2 as D (5 bases). Germline V lookup: CDR1 DFQATT, CDR2 SNEGSKA (reference sequence). The V end was cut by 5 bases, the J end by 3 bases, with 20 bases between. The CDR3 sequence is 16 residues long.

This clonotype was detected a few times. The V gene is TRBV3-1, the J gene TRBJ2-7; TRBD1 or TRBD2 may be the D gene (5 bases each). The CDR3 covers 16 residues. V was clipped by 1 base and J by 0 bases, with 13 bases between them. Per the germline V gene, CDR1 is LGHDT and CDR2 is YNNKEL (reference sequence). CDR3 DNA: TGTGCCAGCAGCCAAGTGGGGACGTCAATCTCCTACGAGCAGTACTTC. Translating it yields CASSQVGTSISYEQYF.

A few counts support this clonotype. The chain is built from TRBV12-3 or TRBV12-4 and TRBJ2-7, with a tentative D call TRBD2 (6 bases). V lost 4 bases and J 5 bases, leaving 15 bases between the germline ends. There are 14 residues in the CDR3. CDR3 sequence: CASSYYGSSDEQYF. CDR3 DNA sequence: TGTGCCAGCAGTTATTACGGGAGTAGCGACGAGCAGTACTTC.

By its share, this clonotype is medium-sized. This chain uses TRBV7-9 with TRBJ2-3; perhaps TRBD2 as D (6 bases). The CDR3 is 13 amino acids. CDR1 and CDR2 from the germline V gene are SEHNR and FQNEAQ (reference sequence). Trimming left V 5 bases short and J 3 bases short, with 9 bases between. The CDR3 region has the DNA TGTGCCAGCAGCCCCGGGGGTACAGATACGCAGTATTTT. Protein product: CASSPGGTDTQYF.

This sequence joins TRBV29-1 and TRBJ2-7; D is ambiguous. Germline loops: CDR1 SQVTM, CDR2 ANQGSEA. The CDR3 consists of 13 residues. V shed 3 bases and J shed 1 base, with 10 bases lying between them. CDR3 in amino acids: CSVDAADSYEQYF. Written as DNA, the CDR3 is TGCAGCGTTGACGCAGCAGATTCCTACGAGCAGTACTTC.

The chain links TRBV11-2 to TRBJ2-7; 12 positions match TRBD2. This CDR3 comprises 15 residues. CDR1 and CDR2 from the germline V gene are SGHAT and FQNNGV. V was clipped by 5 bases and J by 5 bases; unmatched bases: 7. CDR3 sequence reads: CASSPRLAGADEQYF. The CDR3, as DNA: TGTGCCAGCAGCCCCAGACTAGCGGGAGCCGACGAGCAGTACTTC.